Included here is one T cell receptor beta chain sequence, with context. Its antigen has not been determined. No per-base quality is available; no much larger clone lies one base away. The data stem from a study of T-cell reconstitution after alpha-beta-depleted transplantation in children (dated by TCRdb to about 2016). About the full investigation: Using TCR repertoire profiling, the study followed T-cell immune reconstitution in a quantitative way in children after TCRalphabeta/CD19-depleted allogeneic hematopoietic cell transplantation. Results and caveats for the whole study, not just this receptor: Over the following months the frequencies of hyperexpanded clones went down, and after one year T-cell counts and TCRbeta diversity were mostly credited to newly produced T cells. In some patients, high TCRbeta diversity at day 60 was attributed to recipient T cells and intrathymic progenitors that had survived conditioning. Apparently early alphabetaT-cell count recovery about two months after transplant reportedly relied on only several hundred rapidly expanded clones derived from non-depleted graft cells.

According to the study, the label for this sample's treatment or condition signals: allogeneic hematopoietic cell transplantation with graft depleted of TCRalphabeta T cells and CD19 B cells. The children who served as transplant recipients had been given grafts of TCRalphabeta/CD19-depleted allogeneic hematopoietic cells. The library was prepared using PCR. Sequencer: Illumina HiSeq 2500. To normalize quantification of the TCRbeta repertoire, the TCR libraries were built with molecular barcoding that relied on unique molecular identifiers. Using fastp at Q25 and MiXCR, TCRdb reprocessed the public reads and kept productive beta chains. Duplicate CDR3 protein sequences are folded into a single record with the most common DNA and genes. The table for this sample lists 450,000 to 700,000 distinct CDR3 sequences; roughly a quarter of them were counted only once. The leading ten clones occupy around a third of the sample.

V lost 2 bases and J lost 3 bases, and the count of bases not matched to a germline gene is 8. CDR1 and CDR2 are read off the germline V gene as SGHRS and YFSETQ. CDR3 length: 17 amino acids, cysteine to phenylalanine. The only DNA kept is the CDR3, 51 bases in frame from the first base. This clonotype was obtained from a boy in the first two years of life with Wiskott-Aldrich syndrome, due to receive a stem cell transplant. The sample in question was PBMCs, obtained before TCRalphabeta/CD19-depleted stem cell transplant. The sequence joins TRBV5-1 to TRBJ2-3, with TRBD2 matching 11 junction bases. For the CDR3, the sequence is CASSLLTSGSLTDTQYF. Read as DNA, the sequence is TGCGCCAGCAGCTTATTAACTAGCGGGAGTTTAACAGATACGCAGTATTTT.